This T cell receptor (beta chain) was recovered during a study of neurological immune-mediated disorders. This clonotype was seen ten or more times. The cDNA was generated by 5'RACE with 10-nucleotide random UMIs. TCRdb passed the 5' RACE reads through MiXCR, listing each CDR3 protein once. The sample contains under 70,000 distinct CDR3 sequences, 3% to 4% of which appear only once. CDR3 length: 15 amino acids. V trimming: 6 bases; J trimming: 7 bases; junction bases outside the gene matches: 12. Input material: PBMCs. The clonotype was recovered from a woman aged 45 to 65 with multiple sclerosis. The chain couples TRBV12-3 or TRBV12-4 to TRBJ2-1; TRBD2 matches 7 bases. This chain's CDR3 is CASRAGLPSGNEQFF. In nucleotides, the CDR3 is TGTGCCAGCAGGGCGGGACTACCCTCGGGGAATGAGCAGTTCTTC.